A single TCR beta chain is shown here with its context. Its antigen is still unknown. The read terminates 3 residues before the CDR3 end, so the remaining end is supplied by the germline J gene. Repertoires were generated with immunoSEQ multiplex PCR, while TCRdb's copy carries only in-frame clones and drops some. This repertoire includes 40,000 or so clones. This sample is part of a study of T cells in women clearing cervical HPV infection. Study details: Cases were women with histologically confirmed HPV16-related CIN3 or worse, including 2 invasive cancers. Blood came at first lesion visit for cases, post-clearance for controls. Study findings and constraints: CIN3+ cases had significantly higher TCR repertoire richness than controls, but evenness did not differ.

Each participant carried one incident cervical HPV16 infection only. V gave up 5 bases and J gave up 4 bases, with 15 bases separating them. The CDR3 length is 15 residues. Germline lookup yields CDR1 MDHEN and CDR2 SYDVKM. Material for sequencing was blood buffy coat. The TCR sequence derives from a woman between 18 and 70 years old with a cervical HPV16 infection that either progressed to CIN3+ or cleared (not recorded which). The chain links TRBV28 to TRBJ1-5, with unresolved D. CDR3 DNA, as far as it was read: TGTGCCAGCAGTATCAGCGGGAGGAGGAATCAGCCC. It yields the protein CASSISGRRNQP. The entire CDR3 reads CASSISGRRNQPQHF.